The source of this T cell receptor (beta chain) is a study of cytomegalovirus exposure and HLA in healthy donors (dated by TCRdb to about 2017). Context from the whole study: According to an earlier analysis of around 600 of the donors, 200 million or so T cells yielded 117 million unique TCR beta sequences and approximately 280 Gb of sequence data. The study profiled the T cell repertoires of 500 to 800 subjects by immunosequencing and related them to cytomegalovirus serostatus. Rather than using new phenotypic data, the later analysis identified candidate immune exposures from TCR beta sequences and from how often those sequences occurred across donors. Donor age, sex, ethnicity and CMV serostatus were compiled together with the repertoire data. The number of donors typed differed by locus, with 629-630 for A, B, C, DRB1 and DQB1, around 560 for DQA1, 600 to 610 for DPA1, and around 450 for DPB1. HLA typing covered class I and class II loci at four-digit resolution. High-throughput TCR immunosequencing, statistical association of individual TCRs with disease status, and machine learning were combined to predict cytomegalovirus infection status. A later genetic analysis used genome-wide SNP genotypes for about 65% of the roughly 670 donors, treating that subset as a discovery cohort. Of the 350 to 450 genotyped donors, approximately 82% fell in the genetic ancestry cluster associated with self-reported Caucasian donors. In addition to the first cohort of 666 subjects, a separate validation cohort of 130 or so different subjects was used. The aim of the study was to test whether cataloging public T cell receptors could identify signatures of past pathogen exposure. An early release covering 550 to 650 HLA-typed donors comprised about 300 gigabases of sequencing data and 85 million to 100 million unique TCR sequences. Every repertoire in the discovery cohort had been generated on one and the same sequencing platform. In a later analysis, previously published TCR beta repertoires from 550 to 750 donors were re-analyzed and high-resolution HLA genotyping was added so that TCR occurrence patterns could be studied. On average, 235,054 unique TCR beta nucleotide sequences were sequenced per donor among some 420 genotyped donors of the cohort, with around 19% of those sequences being non-productive. To decide whether each TCR beta V gene segment behaved as functional or pseudogenic, an earlier analysis of 587 of the donors relied on high-throughput TCR beta sequencing. Because of strong linkage in the cohort, roughly five DR-DQ haplotypes were treated as single units for association and clustering. Broad study findings and their caveats: For the cohort, immune exposure information was limited to CMV serostatus. The classifier was reported to diagnose cytomegalovirus status with high specificity and sensitivity in both the original and validation cohorts. The authors suggested that the approach could potentially be generalized to other disease states and immunological phenotypes. At a false discovery rate of 0.05, a later analysis linked about 17,000 TCR beta sequences to specific HLA alleles. A further reported finding was that TCR beta sequences accurately predicted the HLA-A and HLA-B alleles for most subjects in the first cohort. When HLA alleles, especially DR and DQ, strongly co-occurred, TCR associations were difficult to assign to individual alleles. Broadly in line with IMGT annotations, most TCR beta V segments showed up in productive rearrangements about 87% or about 30% of the time in an earlier analysis of about 500 of the donors. In this cohort, only TCR beta chains were sequenced, and detectable features were limited by the absence of alpha or paired-chain data. A later analysis found that most CMV-associated TCR beta chains appeared HLA-restricted, with HLA associations seemingly driven largely by CMV exposure. Correlated functional status among segregating V segments might be attributable to linkage disequilibrium, but an unknown experimental factor could not be ruled out. HLA typing was unavailable for some donors at each locus, so association tests used only the typed subset. Three of the identified cytomegalovirus-associated TCR beta chains were confirmed in vitro to be specific for cytomegalovirus antigens. In a later genetic analysis, a missense DCLRE1C variant was associated with V-gene and J-gene trimming of TCR beta chains, and the association was replicated in an independent cohort. In a later analysis, several top co-occurrence clusters were reported to appear linked to parvovirus B19, influenza, CMV and Epstein-Barr virus. Some IMGT-functional V segments, including TRBV6-2 and TRBV6-3, could not be told apart with the 87-base-pair reads, so those segments were excluded. A later analysis found that HLA-associated TCR beta chains were more clonally expanded and had lower generation probabilities than equally common non-associated chains. Because counts were too low, fewer than 20 rarely observed V segments, including chromosome 9 orphons, were excluded from the earlier analysis of 587 of the donors. According to a later genetic analysis, donors in an Asian-associated ancestry cluster had fewer N-insertions in productive TCRs than the approximately 670-donor mean. Most TCR sequences were seen in very few donors, while some public TCRs were found in many individuals. In a later analysis, TCR association rates were found to vary across HLA loci, with the most associated TCRs seen for DRB1 alleles and the fewest for HLA-C alleles. Roughly uniform sequencing depth across donors was assumed in presence/absence analyses, although this assumption may not hold. The sequencing pipeline was judged likely to have produced a cluster of highly shared sequence variants as a technical artifact. In the study, approximately 160 TCR beta chains were listed as associated with cytomegalovirus.

The library relied on the immunoSEQ multiplex PCR assay. For the multiplex PCR, a mixture combining 60 forward primers for TCR Vbeta segments and 13 reverse primers for TCR Jbeta segments was used. The CDR3 region of rearranged TCR beta genes was amplified from genomic DNA with a multiplex PCR assay. Amplified TCR beta libraries were sequenced as 87-base-pair reads on the Illumina HiSeq System. As for the original processing: A later analysis counted approximately 76 million unique TCR beta chains across the 550 to 700 repertoires, and around 12 million of these chains were shared by at least two donors. A nearest-neighbor algorithm error-corrected the raw reads and collapsed the reads into unique sequences, merging closely related sequences to remove PCR and sequencing errors. To assign V, D and J gene segments, CDR3 sequences were aligned to IMGT reference sequences. Each retained sequence needed at least a six-nucleotide match to both a V gene segment and a J gene segment. A rearrangement was called productive if the CDR3 had no stop codons and remained in frame with V and J, and every other rearrangement was called non-productive. CDR3 was defined by IMGT convention, running from the second conserved V-encoded cysteine to the conserved J-encoded phenylalanine. The earlier analysis of fewer than 700 of the donors excluded sequences that lacked an unambiguous match to a single V gene segment. An earlier analysis of approximately 590 of the donors classified V segments as functional when productive rearrangements were above 56.7% and as segregating when the standard deviation between donors was above 5%. A statistical classification framework was built for diagnosing cytomegalovirus status from the catalog of TCR beta chain sequences. In a later analysis, TCR nucleotide sequences were compared against IMGT/GENE-DB human TR gene sequences so that V and J genes could be assigned. A later analysis assigned CDR3 sequences and most-parsimonious VDJ recombination scenarios with the TCRdist pipeline. In a later analysis, every TCR beta chain was defined by the combination of its CDR3 amino acid sequence and its V-gene family, and reads without a unique V-gene family were dropped. To address suspected cross-contamination and a sequencing artifact, a later analysis removed several hundred highly shared, low-generation-probability nucleotide sequences. In a later analysis, a clonal expansion index for each public chain was calculated from normalized within-repertoire ranks of inferred template counts. In a later analysis, generation probabilities were computed with a VDJ recombination model fitted to out-of-frame rearrangements, and the resulting probabilities were checked against IGoR. Hypergeometric tests were used in a later analysis to score TCR-TCR, TCR-HLA and TCR-CMV co-occurrence, with a repertoire-size bias correction applied to the TCR pairs. A later analysis estimated false discovery rates by permuting HLA or CMV assignments 20 times. In a later analysis, co-occurring TCRs were grouped using DBSCAN, with TCRdist sequence similarity added in when clustering inside HLA-allele-positive subsets. For co-occurrence clustering, repertoires with fewer than 30,000 or more than 120,000 public chains were excluded, along with five or six repertoires with anomalous nucleotide sharing. Held by TCRdb, this immuneACCESS table contains in-frame sequences only and omits some clones. Under half of the omission traces to an unresolved V gene where checked; the cause of the rest is unknown. D and trimming were read from the DNA, whereas the V and J calls and clone size are those reported in that table. In all, the sample holds under 200,000 clones, and roughly 77% of those were seen once. The top ten clonotypes cover less than 2% of the sample.

The cohort comprised more than 550 healthy bone marrow donors. At the time of sampling, every cohort member was nominally healthy, though immune exposures that went unrecorded were likely present. The donor tested CMV seronegative and was one of the 352 seronegative cohort members. A peripheral blood sample was provided by each donor, and peripheral blood mononuclear cells were used for TCR beta sequencing. Genomic DNA was extracted from the blood cell samples with the Qiagen DNeasy Blood Extraction Kit. V lost 3 bases and J lost 7 bases; the stretch between them is 13 bases long. The CDR3 covers 14 residues, taking in both the cysteine and the phenylalanine. Only the CDR3 region is kept as DNA, spanning 42 bases read in frame from base 1. From the germline V gene, CDR1 is SGHAT and CDR2 is FQNNGV. With regard to this clone: There is no known antigen for this receptor. Within one base of it there is no much larger clone, and no base qualities were kept.

The receptor chain draws on TRBV11-2 and TRBJ2-1; TRBD2 is possibly the D segment (6 matching bases). The sample taken for sequencing was PBMCs. The receptor's source is a young woman in good health and CMV-seronegative. The base sequence is TGTGCCAGCAGCTTGGGGCTAGCGCGTAATGAGCAGTTCTTC. Translated, this gives CASSLGLARNEQFF.